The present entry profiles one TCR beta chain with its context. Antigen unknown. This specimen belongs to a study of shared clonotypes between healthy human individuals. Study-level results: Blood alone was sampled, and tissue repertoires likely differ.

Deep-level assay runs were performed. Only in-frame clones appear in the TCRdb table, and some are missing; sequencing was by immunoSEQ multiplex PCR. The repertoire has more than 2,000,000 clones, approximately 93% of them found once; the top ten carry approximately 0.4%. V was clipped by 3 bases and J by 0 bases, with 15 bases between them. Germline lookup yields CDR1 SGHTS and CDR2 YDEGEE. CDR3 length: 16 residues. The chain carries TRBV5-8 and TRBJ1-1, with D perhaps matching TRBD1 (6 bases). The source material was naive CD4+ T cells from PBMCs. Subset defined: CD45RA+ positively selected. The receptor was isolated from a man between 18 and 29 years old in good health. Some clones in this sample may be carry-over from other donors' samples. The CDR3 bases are TGTGCCAGCAGCTCGGCTCGGGGGCTATTGAACACTGAAGCTTTCTTT. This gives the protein CASSSARGLLNTEAFF.